These 12 T cell receptor beta chains were all obtained from the same sample, sequenced in a study of T cell responses to AZD1222 COVID-19 vaccine. Method: immunoSEQ multiplex PCR; TCRdb's copy keeps in-frame clones and lacks some. The table includes over 100,000 clones, roughly nine tenths detected once. Here the sequenced sample was peripheral blood, taken on day 0 of AZD1222 vaccination. These receptors all come from an adult in good health.

The chain links TRBV6-5 to TRBJ1-1; D might be TRBD1 (5 bases). Deletions cut 8 bases from V and 8 bases from J, with 18 bases between. From germline, CDR1 is MNHEY and CDR2 SVGAGI. This CDR3 contains 13 residues. CDR3 sequence reads: CASAGGWVKEAFF. The CDR3 nucleotides are TGTGCCAGCGCTGGGGGTTGGGTAAAGGAAGCTTTCTTT.

The rearrangement uses TRBV19 and TRBJ1-1; D uncertain. Per the germline V gene, CDR1 is LNHDA and CDR2 is SQIVND (reference sequence). Trimming stripped 5 bases from V and 4 bases from J, with 14 bases between. This CDR3 has 14 amino acids. CDR3 sequence reads: CASSLSGPLTEAFF. CDR3 nucleotides: TGTGCCAGTAGTCTGTCCGGACCTCTCACTGAAGCTTTCTTT.

V is TRBV14 and J is TRBJ1-1; D is uncertain. Germline lookup yields CDR1 SGHDN and CDR2 FVKESK. The germline V and J ends were trimmed by 4 bases and 4 bases, with 13 bases remaining between them. The CDR3 consists of 14 residues. CDR3 coding DNA: TGTGCCAGCAGCCCCTTTTCCGGGCTCACTGAAGCTTTCTTT. This codes for CASSPFSGLTEAFF.

The chain is built from TRBV7-9 and TRBJ1-1; D remains ambiguous. Per the germline V gene, CDR1 is SEHNR and CDR2 is FQNEAQ (reference sequence). V was cut by 5 bases and J by 4 bases, with 11 bases left in between. The CDR3 consists of 13 residues. CDR3 loop: CASSLAWGTEAFF. CDR3 nucleotide sequence: TGTGCCAGCAGCCTCGCGTGGGGCACTGAAGCTTTCTTT.

The CDR3 DNA follows: TGTGCCAGCAGTGACGGGACAGTGAACACTGAAGCTTTCTTT. Translated: CASSDGTVNTEAFF. J is TRBJ1-1 and V is TRBV6-1; 7 nucleotides match TRBD1. Germline V gene sequence: CDR1 MNHNS, CDR2 SASEGT. V lost 3 bases to trimming and J lost 0 bases; unmatched junction nucleotides: 1. This CDR3 is built from 14 residues.

This rearrangement joins TRBV24-1 to TRBJ1-1, with D unresolved. The CDR3 is 15 amino acids. Trimming took off 5 bases at V and 3 bases at J, with 15 bases between the two ends. The germline V gene has CDR1 KGHDR and CDR2 SFDVKD. CDR3 in DNA: TGTGCCACCAGTGCTCGGCGTAGGAACCACACTGAAGCTTTCTTT. Its protein product is CATSARRRNHTEAFF.

The gene calls are TRBV11-3 and TRBJ1-2; no firm D call. The V end was cut by 0 bases, the J end by 4 bases, with 12 bases between. Germline assignment: CDR1 SGHNT and CDR2 YENEEA. This CDR3 is built from 15 residues. In DNA, the CDR3 is TGTGCCAGCAGCTTAGAAGGTGCCCTCTTCTATGGCTACACCTTC. Amino acid sequence: CASSLEGALFYGYTF.

This chain connects TRBV12-5 to TRBJ1-1; TRBD1 matches 7 bases. V gave up 8 bases and J gave up 4 bases; unmatched junction bases: 10. The CDR3 has 14 amino acids. In germline, CDR1 is LGHNT, CDR2 FRNRAP. The CDR3 nucleotides read TGTGCTAGTAATACGCCCCCAGGGGGCACTGAAGCTTTCTTT. Translation: CASNTPPGGTEAFF.

For this clone: This same CDR3 is encoded by further DNA sequences in the sample. The rearrangement links TRBV6-4 to TRBJ2-3, with 7 bases fitting TRBD2. The CDR3 totals 15 residues. V lost 0 bases, J lost 1 base, and 1 base stayed unmatched. Looked up from germline, CDR1 is MRHNA and CDR2 is SNTAGT. The CDR3 is CASSDSSGGTDTQYF. The CDR3 bases are TGTGCCAGCAGTGACTCGAGCGGGGGCACAGATACGCAGTATTTT.

The chain links TRBV6-5 to TRBJ1-1, with 8 bases that match TRBD1. The CDR3 sequence is 13 residues long. V shed 8 bases and J 0 bases; nucleotides not matched to a gene: 2. Germline CDR1 and CDR2: MNHEY and SVGAGI. CDR3 protein: CASGQGMNTEAFF. The DNA of the CDR3 is TGTGCCAGCGGACAGGGTATGAACACTGAAGCTTTCTTT.

The J gene is TRBJ1-5, the V gene TRBV19; D not resolved. The CDR3 has 16 amino acids. V lost 3 bases to trimming and J lost 2 bases, with 14 bases between them. The V gene's germline CDR1 is LNHDA and CDR2 SQIVND (reference sequence). CDR3 sequence reads: CASSMVGGSGNQPQHF. CDR3 in DNA: TGTGCCAGTAGTATGGTGGGAGGCTCAGGCAATCAGCCCCAGCATTTT.

This rearrangement joins TRBV18 to TRBJ2-5; 9 bases agree with TRBD2. Losses at the gene ends were 3 bases for V and 5 bases for J; bases not matched to a gene: 7. The CDR3 totals 15 residues. Germline CDR1 and CDR2: KGHSH and LQKENI. As DNA, the CDR3 is TGTGCCAGCTCACCCAAGGCGGGAGGGCTGGAGACCCAGTACTTC. Translation gives CASSPKAGGLETQYF. The whole variable domain, filled in from reference TRBV18 and TRBJ2-5, reads NAGVMQNPRHLVRRRGQEARLRCSPMKGHSHVYWYRQLPEEGLKFMVYLQKENIIDESGMPKERFSAEFPKEGPSILRIQQVVRGDSAAYFCASSPKAGGLETQYFGPGTRLLVL.